The rows below give T cell receptor beta chains drawn from one sample of a study of blood T cell repertoires in COVID-19. Generated by immunoSEQ multiplex PCR, the TCRdb table keeps only in-frame clones and is missing some. The sample records approximately 170,000 clones, around 86% being singletons. The sample comprised peripheral blood. These receptors all come from a man aged 45-65 years with active or convalescent COVID-19. The CDR3 runs from the conserved cysteine through the conserved F or W. A D gene is named only where the DNA matches it firmly. Expanded clones are given a class, and other clones once, few, many or no size at all.

TRBJ1-5 | TRBV5-5 | - | - | TGTGCCAGCAGCCGGACAGCTAATCAGCCCCAGCATTTT | CASSRTANQPQHF
TRBJ2-1 | TRBV18 | - | few | TGTGCCAGCCAGACAGACAGCTCCTACAATGAGCAGTTCTTC | CASQTDSSYNEQFF
TRBJ1-2 | TRBV11-2 | - | - | TGTGCCAGCAGCTTAGTACACCTCTATGGCTACACCTTC | CASSLVHLYGYTF
TRBJ2-7 | TRBV6-1 | - | - | TGTGCCAGCAGTGAAGCGGAAGAAGACAACTTCTCCTACGAGCAGTACTTC | CASSEAEEDNFSYEQYF
TRBJ2-7 | TRBV10-3 | TRBD1 | - | TGTGCCACGACGGGACAGGGACTGCGCGAGCAGTACTTC | CATTGQGLREQYF
TRBJ2-3 | TRBV7-3 | TRBD1 | - | TGTGCCAGCAGCTCAGGGACAGGGGGAGGGTCAGATACGCAGTATTTT | CASSSGTGGGSDTQYF
TRBJ1-1 | TRBV7-6 | TRBD1 | - | TGTGCCAGCAGCTTAAGACAGGGCCAGAACACTGAAGCTTTCTTT | CASSLRQGQNTEAFF
TRBJ2-6 | TRBV3-1/TRBV3-2 | - | - | TGTGCCAGCAGCCAACCATGGGGCCGCATTAGCTCTGGGGCCAACGTCCTGACTTTC | CASSQPWGRISSGANVLTF
TRBJ2-1 | TRBV3-1/TRBV3-2 | TRBD2 | - | TGTGCCAGCAGCCTAACTAGCGGGGGGACCAATGAGCAGTTCTTC | CASSLTSGGTNEQFF
TRBJ1-6 | TRBV27 | TRBD1 | - | TGTGCCAGCAGTTTATTTTCCTCAGACAGGGGGGGTTCACCCCTCCACTTT | CASSLFSSDRGGSPLHF
TRBJ2-3 | TRBV7-9 | - | - | TGTGCCAGCAGCTTAATAGGGGGAGATACGCAGTATTTT | CASSLIGGDTQYF
TRBJ2-5 | TRBV7-9 | - | - | TGTGCCAGCAGCTTAAGTATCCTGAGCTCCCAAGAGACCCAGTACTTC | CASSLSILSSQETQYF
TRBJ2-1 | TRBV11-3 | TRBD1 | - | TGTGCCAGCAGCTTAGGCCCTCAGGGGGTTACAATCAATGAGCAGTTCTTC | CASSLGPQGVTINEQFF
TRBJ1-1 | TRBV3-1/TRBV3-2 | TRBD1 | - | TGTGCCAGCAGCCGACAGGGGCCGGGGACTGAAGCTTTCTTT | CASSRQGPGTEAFF
TRBJ2-6 | TRBV5-6 | - | - | TGTGCCAGCACCATGGGGCCGACCCCTGGGGCCAACGTCCTGACTTTC | CASTMGPTPGANVLTF
TRBJ2-2 | TRBV7-6 | TRBD2 | few | TGTGCCAGCAGCCCCTATAGCGGGAGTGGCACCGGGGAGCTGTTTTTT | CASSPYSGSGTGELFF
TRBJ1-5 | TRBV6-6 | - | - | TGTGCCAGCAGTTATCATCAGGGATCCAATCAGCCCCAGCATTTT | CASSYHQGSNQPQHF
TRBJ1-2 | TRBV5-1 | - | - | TGCGCCAGCAGCGCCGAGGATGGTAGCTACTATGGCTACACCTTC | CASSAEDGSYYGYTF
TRBJ1-3 | TRBV28 | - | once | TGTGCCAGCAGTTACCAGGACACCATATATTTT | CASSYQDTIYF
TRBJ1-6 | TRBV4-1 | - | - | TGCGCCAGCAGCCAAGAAAGGGGGTTGAATTCACCCCTCCACTTT | CASSQERGLNSPLHF
TRBJ2-5 | TRBV6-2/TRBV6-3 | TRBD2 | - | TGTGCCAGCAGCCACCTAGCGGGGGGCTTAGGGGCCCAGTACTTC | CASSHLAGGLGAQYF
TRBJ2-3 | TRBV29-1 | TRBD1 | once | TGCAGCGTTGAAAAAGGACAGGGGGCCCGCACAGATACGCAGTATTTT | CSVEKGQGARTDTQYF
TRBJ1-6 | TRBV12-3/TRBV12-4 | - | - | TGTGCCAGCAGTTTGCAGGGGCCACCCCTCCACTTT | CASSLQGPPLHF
TRBJ2-7 | TRBV24-1 | TRBD2 | - | TGTGCCACCGCTCGCGGGACTAGCGGGAGCCACGAGCAGTACTTC | CATARGTSGSHEQYF
TRBJ2-5 | TRBV28 | - | - | TGTGCCAGCACCTGGGGGCTCCAAGAGACCCAGTACTTC | CASTWGLQETQYF
TRBJ2-7 | TRBV6-1 | - | - | TGTGCCAGCAGTGAAGGTGGGGGCCCTAGAGGCTCCTACGAGCAGTACTTC | CASSEGGGPRGSYEQYF
TRBJ2-1 | TRBV18 | - | few | TGTGCCAGCTCACCCACCAGGAACTACAATGAGCAGTTCTTC | CASSPTRNYNEQFF
TRBJ2-7 | TRBV3-1/TRBV3-2 | TRBD2 | - | TGTGCCAGCAGCCAAGTAGCGGGAGGCTTCTACGAGCAGTACTTC | CASSQVAGGFYEQYF
TRBJ2-1 | TRBV10-3 | - | - | TGTGCCATCAGAGCTTCAGCCTCAGGGTCCCCGTTCTTC | CAIRASASGSPFF
TRBJ2-7 | TRBV7-2 | TRBD1 | - | TGTGCCAGCAGCTTAAGGGGGGCCTACAGGGGGCTGTACTTC | CASSLRGAYRGLYF
TRBJ1-1 | TRBV6-2/TRBV6-3 | - | - | TGTGCCAGCAGTTACGTAACAGGGTCAGCGAACACTGAAGCTTTCTTT | CASSYVTGSANTEAFF
TRBJ2-2 | TRBV6-6 | TRBD1 | few | TGTGCCACTTCAGGGGGTAACGGGGAGCTGTTTTTT | CATSGGNGELFF
TRBJ1-1 | TRBV6-5 | TRBD1 | - | TGTGCCAGCAGTATTCAGGGGGATGCTGAAGCTTTCTTT | CASSIQGDAEAFF
TRBJ1-1 | TRBV19 | TRBD1 | - | TGTGCCAGTACCAAGGACAGGGCCACTGAAGCTTTCTTT | CASTKDRATEAFF
TRBJ1-1 | TRBV6-5 | TRBD1 | - | TGTGCCAGCCTTACAGGGGTGGGCACTGAAGCTTTCTTT | CASLTGVGTEAFF
TRBJ2-1 | TRBV7-3 | TRBD2 | medium-sized | TGTGCCAGCAGCCCCGGCGGGGGACTATACAATGAGCAGTTCTTC | CASSPGGGLYNEQFF
TRBJ2-1 | TRBV15 | - | - | TGTGCCACCAGCAGAGATCAGGGGAACAATGAGCAGTTCTTC | CATSRDQGNNEQFF
TRBJ2-1 | TRBV7-9 | - | - | TGTGCCAGCAGCAAACAGGTCCAAGAGCAGTTCTTC | CASSKQVQEQFF
TRBJ1-2 | TRBV5-1 | TRBD1 | - | TGCGCCAGCAGCAGGGACAGCAACTATGGCTACACCTTC | CASSRDSNYGYTF
TRBJ2-1 | TRBV5-4 | - | once | TGTGCCAGCAGCTTGGCCTTAGGGGCGGACAATGAGCAGTTCTTC | CASSLALGADNEQFF
TRBJ2-7 | TRBV19 | - | - | TGTGCCAGTAGTATAGCCGGTTTAGACGAGCAGTACTTC | CASSIAGLDEQYF
TRBJ2-1 | TRBV6-5 | - | - | TGTGCCAGCACCGCAGGTCCCCACAATGAGCAGTTCTTC | CASTAGPHNEQFF